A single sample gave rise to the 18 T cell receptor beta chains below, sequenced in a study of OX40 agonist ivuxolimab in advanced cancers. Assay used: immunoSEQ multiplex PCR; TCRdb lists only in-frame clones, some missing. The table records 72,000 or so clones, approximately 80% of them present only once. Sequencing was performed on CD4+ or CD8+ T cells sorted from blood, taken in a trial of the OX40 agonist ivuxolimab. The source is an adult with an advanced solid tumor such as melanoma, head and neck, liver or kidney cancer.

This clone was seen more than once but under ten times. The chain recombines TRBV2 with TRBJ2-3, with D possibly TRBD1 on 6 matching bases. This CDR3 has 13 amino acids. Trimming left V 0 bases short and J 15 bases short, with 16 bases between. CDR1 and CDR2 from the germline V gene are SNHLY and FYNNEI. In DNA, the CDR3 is TGTGCCAGCAGTGAAGCGGCCTCTCCACAGGGATATTTT. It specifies CASSEAASPQGYF.

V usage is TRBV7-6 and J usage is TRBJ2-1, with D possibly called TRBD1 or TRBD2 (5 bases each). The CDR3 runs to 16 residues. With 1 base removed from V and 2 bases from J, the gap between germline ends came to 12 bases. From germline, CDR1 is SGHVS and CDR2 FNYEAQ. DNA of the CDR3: TGTGCCAGCAGCTTAGTCGGCAGGGAGACCTACAATGAGCAGTTCTTC. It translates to CASSLVGRETYNEQFF. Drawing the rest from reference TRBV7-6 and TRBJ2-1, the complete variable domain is GAGVSQSPRYKVTKRGQDVALRCDPISGHVSLYWYRQALGQGPEFLTYFNYEAQQDKSGLPNDRFSAERPEGSISTLTIQRTEQRDSAMYRCASSLVGRETYNEQFFGPGTRLTVL.

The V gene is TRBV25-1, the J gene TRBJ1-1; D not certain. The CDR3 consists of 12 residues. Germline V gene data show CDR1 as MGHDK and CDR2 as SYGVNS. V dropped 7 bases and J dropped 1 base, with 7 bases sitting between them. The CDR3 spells CASKSANTEAFF. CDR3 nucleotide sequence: TGTGCCAGCAAATCCGCGAACACTGAAGCTTTCTTT.

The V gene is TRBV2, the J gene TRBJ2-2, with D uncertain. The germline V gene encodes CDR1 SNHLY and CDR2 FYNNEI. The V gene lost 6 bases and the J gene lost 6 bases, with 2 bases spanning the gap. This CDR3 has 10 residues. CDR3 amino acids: CASRAGELFF. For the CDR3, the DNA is TGTGCCAGCAGGGCCGGGGAGCTGTTTTTT.

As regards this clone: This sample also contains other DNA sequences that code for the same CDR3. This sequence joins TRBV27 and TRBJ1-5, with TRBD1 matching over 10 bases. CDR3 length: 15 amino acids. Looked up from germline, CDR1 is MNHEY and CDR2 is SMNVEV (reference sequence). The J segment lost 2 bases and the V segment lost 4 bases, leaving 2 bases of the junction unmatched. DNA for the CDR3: TGTGCCAGCAGTTCCGGGACAGGGGGCAATCAGCCCCAGCATTTT. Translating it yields CASSSGTGGNQPQHF.

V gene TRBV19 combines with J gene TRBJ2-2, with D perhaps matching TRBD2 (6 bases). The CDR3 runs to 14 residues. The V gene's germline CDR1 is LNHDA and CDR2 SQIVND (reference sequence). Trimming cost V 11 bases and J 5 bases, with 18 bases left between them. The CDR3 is CAVNWGVGTGELFF. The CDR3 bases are TGTGCCGTTAACTGGGGGGTAGGAACCGGGGAGCTGTTTTTT. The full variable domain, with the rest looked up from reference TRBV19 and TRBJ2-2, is DGGITQSPKYLFRKEGQNVTLSCEQNLNHDAMYWYRQDPGQGLRLIYYSQIVNDFQKGDIAEGYSVSREKKESFPLTVTSAQKNPTAFYLCAVNWGVGTGELFFGEGSRLTVL.

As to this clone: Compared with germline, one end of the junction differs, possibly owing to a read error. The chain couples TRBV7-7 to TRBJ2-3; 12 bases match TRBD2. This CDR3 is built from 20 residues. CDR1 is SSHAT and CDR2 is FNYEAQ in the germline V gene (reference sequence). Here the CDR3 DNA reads TGTGCTAGCAGCTTAGCCCCCCCTAGCGGGGGGGCTCCCGGGGACGATACGCAGTATTTT. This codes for CASSLAPPSGGAPGDDTQYF.

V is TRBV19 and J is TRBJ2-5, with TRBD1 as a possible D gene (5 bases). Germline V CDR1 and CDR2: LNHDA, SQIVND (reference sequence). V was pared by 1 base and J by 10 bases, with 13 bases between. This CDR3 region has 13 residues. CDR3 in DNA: TGTGCCAGTAGTATAGGCAGGGCTGGTGACCAGTACTTC. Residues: CASSIGRAGDQYF.

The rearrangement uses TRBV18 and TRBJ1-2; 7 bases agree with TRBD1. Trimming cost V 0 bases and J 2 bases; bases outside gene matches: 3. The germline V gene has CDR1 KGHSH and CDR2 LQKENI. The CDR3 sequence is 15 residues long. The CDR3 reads CASSPPGQRNYGYTF. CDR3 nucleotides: TGTGCCAGCTCACCACCGGGACAGAGAAACTATGGCTACACCTTC.

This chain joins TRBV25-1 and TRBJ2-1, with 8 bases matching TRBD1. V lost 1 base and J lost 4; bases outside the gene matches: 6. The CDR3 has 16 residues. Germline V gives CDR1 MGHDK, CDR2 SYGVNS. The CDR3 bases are TGTGCCAGCAGTGAATTTACAGGGGGTGGGTACAATGAGCAGTTCTTC. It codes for CASSEFTGGGYNEQFF.

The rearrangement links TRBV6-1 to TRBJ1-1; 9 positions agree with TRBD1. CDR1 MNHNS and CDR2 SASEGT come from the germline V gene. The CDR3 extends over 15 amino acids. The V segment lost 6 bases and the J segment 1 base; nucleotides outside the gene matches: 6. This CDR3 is CASRQGQGRNTEAFF. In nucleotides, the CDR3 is TGTGCCAGCAGGCAGGGACAGGGCCGGAACACTGAAGCTTTCTTT.

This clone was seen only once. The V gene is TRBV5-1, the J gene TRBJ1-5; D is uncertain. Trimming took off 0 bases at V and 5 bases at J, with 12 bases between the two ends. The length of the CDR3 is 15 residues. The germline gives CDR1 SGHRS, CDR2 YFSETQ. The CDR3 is CASSLVAGKDQPQHF. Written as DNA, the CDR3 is TGCGCCAGCAGCTTGGTGGCCGGGAAGGATCAGCCCCAGCATTTT.

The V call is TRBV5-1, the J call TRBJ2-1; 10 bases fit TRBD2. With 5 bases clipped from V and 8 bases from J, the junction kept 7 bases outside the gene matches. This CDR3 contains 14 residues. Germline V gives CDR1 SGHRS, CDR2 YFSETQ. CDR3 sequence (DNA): TGCGCCAGCAGGGATAGCGGGGGGTACTATGAGCAGTTCTTC. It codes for CASRDSGGYYEQFF.

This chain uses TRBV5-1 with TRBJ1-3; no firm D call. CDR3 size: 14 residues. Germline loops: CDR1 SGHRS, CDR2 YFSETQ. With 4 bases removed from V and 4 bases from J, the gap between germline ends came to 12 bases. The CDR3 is CASSARVGGNTIYF. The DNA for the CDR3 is TGCGCCAGCAGCGCGAGGGTCGGAGGAAACACCATATATTTT.

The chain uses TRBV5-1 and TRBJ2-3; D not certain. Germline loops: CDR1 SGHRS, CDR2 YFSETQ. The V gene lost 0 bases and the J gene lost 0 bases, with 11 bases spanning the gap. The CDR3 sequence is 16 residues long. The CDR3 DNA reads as TGCGCCAGCAGCTTGGCGGGCAGCCGAAGCACAGATACGCAGTATTTT. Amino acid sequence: CASSLAGSRSTDTQYF.

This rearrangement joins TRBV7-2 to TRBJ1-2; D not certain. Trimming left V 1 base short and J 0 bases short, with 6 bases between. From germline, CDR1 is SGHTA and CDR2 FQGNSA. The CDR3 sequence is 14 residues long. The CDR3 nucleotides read TGTGCCAGCAGCTTAGTAACAGCTAACTATGGCTACACCTTC. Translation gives CASSLVTANYGYTF.

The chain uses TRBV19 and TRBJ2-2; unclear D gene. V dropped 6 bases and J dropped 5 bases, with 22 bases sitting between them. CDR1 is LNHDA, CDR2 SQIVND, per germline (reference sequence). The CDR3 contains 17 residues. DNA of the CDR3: TGTGCCAGTAGGGAAGAGACGAGATGGCGGAAGACCGGGGAGCTGTTTTTT. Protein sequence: CASREETRWRKTGELFF.

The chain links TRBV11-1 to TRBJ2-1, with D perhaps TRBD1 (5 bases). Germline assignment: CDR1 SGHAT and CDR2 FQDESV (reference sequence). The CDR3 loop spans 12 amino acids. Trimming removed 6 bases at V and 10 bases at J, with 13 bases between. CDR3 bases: TGTGCCAGCAGAACCAGGGTTGGGGAGCAGTTCTTC. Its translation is CASRTRVGEQFF.